This is a list of T cell receptor beta chains from one sample in a study of CD8+ T cells in alopecia areata. Produced via immunoSEQ multiplex PCR; TCRdb's table is partial and in-frame only. The sample shows about 110,000 clones, over 55% of them seen only once. Specimen: NKG2D-low CD8+ T cells sorted from blood. The receptors come from a human donor with alopecia areata. Each CDR3 is given without its conserved first and last residue.

>TRBV29-1|TRBJ2-1
SVEDGRGQYNEQF
>TRBV7-9|TRBJ2-6
ASNIGSGANVLT
>TRBV4-1|TRBJ2-7
ASSQDMGSYEQY
>TRBV29-1|TRBJ1-3
SVVDGSSGNTIY
>TRBV11-2|TRBJ2-5
ASSPGRGTPQETQY
>TRBV5-1|TRBJ1-1
TLGQMNTEAF
>TRBV29-1|TRBJ2-1
SVEFDGGADEQF
>TRBV4-1|TRBJ1-4
ASSQTKSTNEKLF
>TRBV7-9|TRBJ1-1
ASSLRTGEAF
>TRBV7-9|TRBJ2-7
ASRSGTVAPYEQY
>TRBV2|TRBJ2-3
ASHRAGVSTDTQY
>TRBV28|TRBJ1-2
ASSLWGTDYGYT
>TRBV5-4|TRBJ2-3
ASSPRSPEDTQY
>TRBV19|TRBJ2-1
ASNGLAGVSYNEQF
>TRBV2|TRBJ2-5
ASMGTDGETQY
>TRBV6-5|TRBJ2-3
ASSYSPSTDTQY
>TRBV27|TRBJ2-2
ASRRIGGAGELF
>TRBV4-3|TRBJ2-6
ASSQDQGSGANVLT
>TRBV6-5|TRBJ2-1
ASSYGGGATNEQF
>TRBV12-5|TRBJ1-2
ASGSGPTGISNYGYT
>TRBV5-6|TRBJ2-7
ASSSELGTGSLEQY
>TRBV27|TRBJ2-5
ASKGRLAGETQY
>TRBV7-9|TRBJ2-3
ASFADTQY
>TRBV27|TRBJ2-1
ASSRGDEQF
>TRBV4-1|TRBJ1-1
ASSQVGGTEAF
>TRBV4-2|TRBJ2-7
ASSQTSGRSNEQY
>TRBV29-1|TRBJ1-1
SVEDRTAYARTEAF
>TRBV2|TRBJ2-5
ASSPGTSGKETQY
>TRBV28|TRBJ2-3
ASSPLRASGRIMNTQY
>TRBV29-1|TRBJ1-1
SVETGHTEAF